The table lists the clone carrying this T cell receptor (beta chain) with many counts. Antigen unknown. TCRdb independently ran MiXCR on the 5' RACE reads; one entry per CDR3 protein. The sample has some 120,000 distinct CDR3 sequences, around 7% seen once; the top ten hold roughly an eighth. These data come from a study of CD8 T cells in ankylosing spondylitis. Germline lookup yields CDR1 MDHEN and CDR2 SYDVKM. CDR3 length equals 15 residues. The V gene lost 6 bases and the J gene lost 5 bases, with 19 bases spanning the gap. General study findings and limits: CD8+ cells made up the disease-linked clones, which were relatively rare in peripheral blood. Earlier work had already found some motif variants in reactive arthritis synovial fluid and blood.

The V call is TRBV28, the J call TRBJ1-1; a possible D gene is TRBD1 (5 bases). The sequencing input was blood, either unsorted or a sorted T cell fraction (not recorded which). The TCR originated in a male donor with ankylosing spondylitis or in good health (not recorded which). CDR3 sequence reads: CASSLLKGEGTEAFF. The CDR3 nucleotides are TGTGCCAGCAGCCTACTCAAAGGGGAAGGGACTGAAGCTTTCTTT.